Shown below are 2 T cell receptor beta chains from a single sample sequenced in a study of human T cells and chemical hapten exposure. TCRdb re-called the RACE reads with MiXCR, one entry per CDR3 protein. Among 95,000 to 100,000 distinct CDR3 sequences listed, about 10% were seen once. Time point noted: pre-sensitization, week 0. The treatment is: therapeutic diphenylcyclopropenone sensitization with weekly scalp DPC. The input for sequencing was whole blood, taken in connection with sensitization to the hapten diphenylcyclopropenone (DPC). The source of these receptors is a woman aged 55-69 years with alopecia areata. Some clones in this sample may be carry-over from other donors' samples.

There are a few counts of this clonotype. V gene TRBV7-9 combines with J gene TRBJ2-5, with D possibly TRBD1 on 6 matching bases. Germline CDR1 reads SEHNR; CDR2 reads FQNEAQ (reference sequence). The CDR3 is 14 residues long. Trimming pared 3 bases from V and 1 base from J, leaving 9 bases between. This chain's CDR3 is CASSFWTVQETQYF. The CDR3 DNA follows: TGTGCCAGCAGCTTCTGGACAGTCCAAGAGACCCAGTACTTC.

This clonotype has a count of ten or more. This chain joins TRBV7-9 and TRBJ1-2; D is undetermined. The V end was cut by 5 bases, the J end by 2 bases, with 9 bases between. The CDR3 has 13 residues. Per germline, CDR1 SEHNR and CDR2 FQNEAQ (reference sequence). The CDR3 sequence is CASSPPSNYGYTF. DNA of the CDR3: TGTGCCAGCAGCCCCCCGAGCAACTATGGCTACACCTTC.